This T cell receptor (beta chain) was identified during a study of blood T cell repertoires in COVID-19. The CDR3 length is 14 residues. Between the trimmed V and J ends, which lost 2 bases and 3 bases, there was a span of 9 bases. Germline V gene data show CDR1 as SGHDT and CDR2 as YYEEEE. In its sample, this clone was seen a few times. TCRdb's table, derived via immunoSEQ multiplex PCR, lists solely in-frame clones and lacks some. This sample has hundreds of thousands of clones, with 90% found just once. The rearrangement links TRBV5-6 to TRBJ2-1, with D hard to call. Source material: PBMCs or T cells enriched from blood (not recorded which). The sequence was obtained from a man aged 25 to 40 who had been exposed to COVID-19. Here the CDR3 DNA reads TGTGCCAGCAGCTTTGATCAGGTCTACAATGAGCAGTTCTTC. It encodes CASSFDQVYNEQFF.